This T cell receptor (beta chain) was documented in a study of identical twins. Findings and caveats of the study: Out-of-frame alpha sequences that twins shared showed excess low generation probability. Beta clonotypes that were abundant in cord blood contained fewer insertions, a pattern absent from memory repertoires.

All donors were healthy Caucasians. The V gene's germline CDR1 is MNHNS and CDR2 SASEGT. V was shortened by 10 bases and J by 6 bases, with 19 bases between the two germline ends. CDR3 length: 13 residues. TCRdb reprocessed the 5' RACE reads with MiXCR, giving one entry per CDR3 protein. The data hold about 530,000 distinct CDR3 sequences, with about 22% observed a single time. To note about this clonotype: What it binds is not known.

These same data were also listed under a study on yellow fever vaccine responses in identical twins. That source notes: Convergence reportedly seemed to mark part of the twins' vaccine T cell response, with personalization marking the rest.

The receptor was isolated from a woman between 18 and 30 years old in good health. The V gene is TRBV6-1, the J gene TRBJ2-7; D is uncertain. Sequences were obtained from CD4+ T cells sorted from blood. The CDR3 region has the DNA TGTGCCATCCACCAATCCTCCCTCTCCGAGCAGTACGTC. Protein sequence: CAIHQSSLSEQYV.